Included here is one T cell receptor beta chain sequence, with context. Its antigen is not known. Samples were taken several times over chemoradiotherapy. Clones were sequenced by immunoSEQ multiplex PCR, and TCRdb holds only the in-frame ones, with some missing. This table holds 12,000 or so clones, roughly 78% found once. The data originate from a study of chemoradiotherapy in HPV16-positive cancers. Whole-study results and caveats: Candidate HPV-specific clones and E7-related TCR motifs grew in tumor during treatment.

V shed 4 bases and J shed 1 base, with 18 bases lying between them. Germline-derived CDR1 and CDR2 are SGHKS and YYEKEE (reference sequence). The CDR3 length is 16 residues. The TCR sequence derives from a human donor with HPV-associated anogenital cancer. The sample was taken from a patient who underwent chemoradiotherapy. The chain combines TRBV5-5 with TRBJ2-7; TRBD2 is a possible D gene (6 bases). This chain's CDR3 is CASSRGGMVFSYEQYF. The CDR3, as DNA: TGTGCCAGCAGCCGCGGAGGGATGGTTTTTTCCTACGAGCAGTACTTC. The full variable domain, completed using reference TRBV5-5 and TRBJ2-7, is DAGVTQSPTHLIKTRGQQVTLRCSPISGHKSVSWYQQVLGQGPQFIFQYYEKEERGRGNFPDRFSARQFPNYSSELNVNALLLGDSALYLCASSRGGMVFSYEQYFGPGTRLTVT.